This T cell receptor beta chain emerged from a study of blood T cell repertoires in COVID-19. Here immunoSEQ multiplex PCR was the method, and the copy in TCRdb shows in-frame clones only, minus some. The sample has fewer than 250,000 clones; 70% to 90% are singletons. CDR1 and CDR2 from the germline V gene are SGDLS and YYNGEE. V lost 3 bases, J lost 8 bases, and 18 bases stayed unmatched. CDR3 length equals 17 residues. Specimen: peripheral blood. This clonotype was sampled from a man between 35 and 55 years old with acute or convalescent COVID-19. V is TRBV9 and J is TRBJ1-2; 8 bases agree with TRBD1. CDR3 in amino acids: CASSETPGQAGLDGYTF. For the CDR3, the DNA is TGTGCCAGCAGCGAAACCCCGGGACAGGCAGGACTCGACGGCTACACCTTC. The full variable domain, in which reference TRBV9 and TRBJ1-2 provide the parts outside the CDR3, is DSGVTQTPKHLITATGQRVTLRCSPRSGDLSVYWYQQSLDQGLQFLIQYYNGEERAKGNILERFSAQQFPDLHSELNLSSLELGDSALYFCASSETPGQAGLDGYTFGSGTRLTVV.